This T cell receptor (beta chain) is drawn from a study of T cells in localized non-small cell lung cancer. As regards this clone: Its antigen remains unknown.

Sequenced by immunoSEQ multiplex PCR; TCRdb stores in-frame clones only, minus some. Found here are about 25,000 clones, more than 85% of them singletons; the top ten hold about 2.9%. Study observations and caveats: Out of the top 100 tumor clones, a median around 56 were seen in adjacent lung. Uninvolved nearby lung showed the greatest T cell clonality, exceeding that found in tumor. Greater blood T cell density accompanied longer overall survival. Investigators sequenced only a single tumor region, leaving heterogeneity possible.

This clonotype originated in a woman aged 40-69 years with stage I lung adenocarcinoma. Specimen: peripheral blood, collected before any cancer treatment.

CDR3 in DNA: TGCGCCAGCAGCTTGACAGAAAACTATGGCTACACCTTC. Amino acids: CASSLTENYGYTF. V and J are TRBV5-1 and TRBJ1-2, with D unclear. CDR3 size: 13 residues. Trimming left V 1 base short and J 2 bases short, with 6 bases between. CDR1 SGHRS and CDR2 YFSETQ come from the germline V gene. Using reference TRBV5-1 and TRBJ1-2 for the parts outside the CDR3, the full variable domain is KAGVTQTPRYLIKTRGQQVTLSCSPISGHRSVSWYQQTPGQGLQFLFEYFSETQRNKGNFPGRFSGRQFSNSRSEMNVSTLELGDSALYLCASSLTENYGYTFGSGTRLTVV.